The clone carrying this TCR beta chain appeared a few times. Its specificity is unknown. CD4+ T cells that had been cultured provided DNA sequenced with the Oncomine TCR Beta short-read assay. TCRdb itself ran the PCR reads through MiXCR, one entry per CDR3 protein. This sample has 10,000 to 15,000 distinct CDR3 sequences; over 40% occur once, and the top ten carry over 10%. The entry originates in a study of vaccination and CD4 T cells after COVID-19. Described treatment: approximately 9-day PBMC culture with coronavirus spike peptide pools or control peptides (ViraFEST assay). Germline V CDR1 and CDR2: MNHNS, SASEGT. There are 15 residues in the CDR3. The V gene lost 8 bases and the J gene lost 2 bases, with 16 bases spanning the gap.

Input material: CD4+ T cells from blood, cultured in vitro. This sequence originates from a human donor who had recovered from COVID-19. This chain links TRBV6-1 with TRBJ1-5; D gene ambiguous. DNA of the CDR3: TGTGCCAGCGTCGCAGGTGAACAACGCAATCAGCCCCAGCATTTT. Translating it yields CASVAGEQRNQPQHF.